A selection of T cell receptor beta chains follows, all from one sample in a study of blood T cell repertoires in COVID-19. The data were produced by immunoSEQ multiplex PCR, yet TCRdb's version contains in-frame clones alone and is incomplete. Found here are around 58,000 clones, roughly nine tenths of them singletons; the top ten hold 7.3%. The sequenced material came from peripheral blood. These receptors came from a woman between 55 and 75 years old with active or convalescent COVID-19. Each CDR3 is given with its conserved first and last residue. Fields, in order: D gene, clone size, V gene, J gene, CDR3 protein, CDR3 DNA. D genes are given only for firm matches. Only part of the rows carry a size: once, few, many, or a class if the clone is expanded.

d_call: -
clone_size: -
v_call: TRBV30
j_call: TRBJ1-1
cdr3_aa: CAWRPYRNTEAFF
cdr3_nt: TGTGCCTGGAGGCCCTATCGAAACACTGAAGCTTTCTTT

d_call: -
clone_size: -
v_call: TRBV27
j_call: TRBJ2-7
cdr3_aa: CASREGMFYEQYF
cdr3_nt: TGTGCCAGCAGGGAGGGAATGTTCTACGAGCAGTACTTC

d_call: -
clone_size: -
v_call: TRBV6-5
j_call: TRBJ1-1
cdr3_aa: CASSSPRDITEAFF
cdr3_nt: TGTGCCAGCAGCTCCCCCCGGGACATCACTGAAGCTTTCTTT

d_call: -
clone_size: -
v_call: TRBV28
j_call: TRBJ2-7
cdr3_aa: CASSLDSLYEQYF
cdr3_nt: TGTGCCAGCAGTTTAGACAGCCTCTACGAGCAGTACTTC

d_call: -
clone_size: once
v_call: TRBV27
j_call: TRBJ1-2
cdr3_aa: CASSFSQGSVFTF
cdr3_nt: TGTGCCAGCAGTTTTAGCCAGGGATCGGTCTTCACCTTC

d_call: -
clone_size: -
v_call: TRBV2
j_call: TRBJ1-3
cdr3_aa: CASSDGGAGGNTIYF
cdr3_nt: TGTGCCAGCAGTGATGGAGGGGCTGGGGGAAACACCATATATTTT

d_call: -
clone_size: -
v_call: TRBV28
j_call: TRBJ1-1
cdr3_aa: CATSKRGTEAFF
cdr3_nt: TGTGCCACCTCAAAACGGGGCACTGAAGCTTTCTTT

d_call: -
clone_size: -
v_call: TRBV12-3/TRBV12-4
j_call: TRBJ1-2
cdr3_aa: CASSLGGPGTTF
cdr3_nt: TGTGCCAGCAGTTTGGGGGGTCCGGGGACCACCTTC

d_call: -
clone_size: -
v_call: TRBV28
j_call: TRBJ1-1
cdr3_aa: CASSSTGYLPPEAFF
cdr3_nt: TGTGCCAGCAGTTCCACAGGCTATCTTCCTCCTGAAGCTTTCTTT

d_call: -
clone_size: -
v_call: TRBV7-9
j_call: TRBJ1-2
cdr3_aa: CASSETGTYGYTF
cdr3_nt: TGTGCCAGCAGCGAGACAGGCACTTATGGCTACACCTTC

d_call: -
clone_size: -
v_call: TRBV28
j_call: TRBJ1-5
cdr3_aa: CASSLIGAQLNQPQHF
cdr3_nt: TGTGCCAGCAGTTTGATAGGGGCGCAATTGAATCAGCCCCAGCATTTT

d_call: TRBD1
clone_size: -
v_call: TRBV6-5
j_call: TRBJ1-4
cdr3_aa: CASSRDRGSEKLFF
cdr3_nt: TGTGCCAGCAGCCGAGACAGGGGAAGTGAAAAACTGTTTTTT

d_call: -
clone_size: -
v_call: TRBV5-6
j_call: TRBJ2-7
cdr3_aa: CASSPTGESSYEQYF
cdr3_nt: TGTGCCAGCAGCCCTACGGGAGAGAGCTCCTACGAGCAGTACTTC

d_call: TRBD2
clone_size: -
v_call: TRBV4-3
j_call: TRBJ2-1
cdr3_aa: CASSQDRPGGLNEQFF
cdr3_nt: TGCGCCAGCAGCCAAGATAGGCCGGGAGGGTTGAATGAGCAGTTCTTC

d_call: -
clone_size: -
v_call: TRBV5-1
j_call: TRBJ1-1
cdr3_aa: CASSFGPNSEAFF
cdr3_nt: TGCGCCAGCAGCTTTGGGCCCAACTCTGAAGCTTTCTTT

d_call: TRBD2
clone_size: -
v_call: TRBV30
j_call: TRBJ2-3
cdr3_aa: CAWSEGLADTQYF
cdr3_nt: TGTGCCTGGAGTGAAGGACTAGCGGATACGCAGTATTTT

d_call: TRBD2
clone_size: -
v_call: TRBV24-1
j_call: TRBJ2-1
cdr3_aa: CATSGGLAGGRGNEQFF
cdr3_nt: TGTGCCACCAGTGGGGGACTAGCGGGAGGGCGGGGCAATGAGCAGTTCTTC

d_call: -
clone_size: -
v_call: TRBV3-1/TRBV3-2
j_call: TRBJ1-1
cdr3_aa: CASSPASLSRRGGAFF
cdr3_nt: TGTGCCAGCAGCCCAGCCTCTTTGTCAAGGCGGGGGGGAGCTTTCTTT

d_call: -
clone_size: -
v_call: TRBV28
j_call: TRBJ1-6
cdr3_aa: CASSPGTYHSPLHF
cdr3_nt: TGTGCCAGCAGTCCCGGGACATACCATTCACCCCTCCACTTT

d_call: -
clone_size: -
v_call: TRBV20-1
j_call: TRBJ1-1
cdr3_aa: CSAWPQRAFF
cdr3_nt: TGCAGTGCTTGGCCGCAGCGGGCTTTCTTT

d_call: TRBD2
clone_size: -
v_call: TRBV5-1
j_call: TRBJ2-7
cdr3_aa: CASSTTSGGTYEQYF
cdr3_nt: TGCGCCAGCAGCACAACTAGCGGGGGAACCTACGAGCAGTACTTC

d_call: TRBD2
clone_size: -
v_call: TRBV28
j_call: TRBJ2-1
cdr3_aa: CASYGTSDYNEQFF
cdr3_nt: TGTGCCAGCTACGGGACTAGCGATTACAATGAGCAGTTCTTC

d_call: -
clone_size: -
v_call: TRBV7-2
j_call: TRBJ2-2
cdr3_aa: CASSLARGNGELFF
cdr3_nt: TGTGCCAGCAGCTTAGCGCGAGGGAACGGGGAGCTGTTTTTT